These T cell receptor beta chains were read from a single sample in a study of T-cell reconstitution after alpha-beta-depleted transplantation in children. From the PCR reads, TCRdb called clonotypes with MiXCR, one entry per CDR3 protein. Here the sample spans 200,000 to 250,000 distinct CDR3 sequences, under 30% being singletons. The input for sequencing was PBMCs, mostly from graft donor cells, taken 360 days after TCRalphabeta/CD19-depleted stem cell transplant. These receptors all come from a female patient between 2 and 15 years old who had a stem cell transplant for congenital amegakaryocytic thrombocytopenia, so the T cells may come from the graft donor. The CDR3 runs from the conserved cysteine through the conserved F or W. D genes are given only for firm matches. Not every row has a clone size; where given, it reads once, few, many or a size class.

D,size,V,J,DNA,CDR3
TRBD2,-,TRBV12-3/TRBV12-4,TRBJ2-1,TGTGCCAGCAGTTTACGGGGGGGTAAGGATGAGCAGTTCTTC,CASSLRGGKDEQFF
TRBD1,few,TRBV6-2/TRBV6-3,TRBJ2-3,TGTGCCAGCAGTCTTAGGCTCGGGACAGGACAGTATTTT,CASSLRLGTGQYF
TRBD2,few,TRBV12-3/TRBV12-4,TRBJ2-1,TGTGCCAGCAGTTCATCACGACTAGCGGGAGGATGGGAGCAGTTCTTC,CASSSSRLAGGWEQFF
TRBD2,-,TRBV30,TRBJ2-1,TGTGCCTGGGATAAAGCGGGGGGGCCCCACAATGAGCAGTTCTTC,CAWDKAGGPHNEQFF
TRBD1,-,TRBV12-3/TRBV12-4,TRBJ2-7,TGTGCCAGCAGGGCCGGGACAGGGGTGAACGAGCAGTACTTC,CASRAGTGVNEQYF
TRBD1,few,TRBV29-1,TRBJ2-7,TGCAGCGTTGACTCTGCCGGGACAGGGTACGAGCAGTACTTC,CSVDSAGTGYEQYF
-,many,TRBV3-1,TRBJ2-7,TGTGCCAGCAGCCTGGCCGGGGGCGACGAGCAGTACTTC,CASSLAGGDEQYF
-,few,TRBV20-1,TRBJ2-1,TGCAGTCCTATCCCAGGGAGCTCCTACAATGAGCAGTTCTTC,CSPIPGSSYNEQFF
TRBD1,-,TRBV4-3,TRBJ1-1,TGCGCCAGCAGCCGACAGACAGGGTCGAACACTGAAGCTTTCTTT,CASSRQTGSNTEAFF
-,-,TRBV4-2,TRBJ1-2,TGTGCCAGCACCCTAACCGGGGACTCCTATGGCTACACCTTC,CASTLTGDSYGYTF
TRBD1,-,TRBV30,TRBJ2-1,TGTGCCTGGGGGGACAGGGTCCGGATCTTC,CAWGDRVRIF
-,-,TRBV28,TRBJ2-7,TGTGCCAGCACCCCGAACTACGGAGTCTCCTACGAGCAGTACTTC,CASTPNYGVSYEQYF
-,-,TRBV5-1,TRBJ2-7,TGCGCCAGCAGCCCCCAGGGAGACCCCTACGAGCAGTACTTC,CASSPQGDPYEQYF
TRBD1,-,TRBV28,TRBJ2-2,TGTGCCAGCAGAGCACCGGGACAGGGGCGCACCGGGGAGCTGTTTTTT,CASRAPGQGRTGELFF
-,few,TRBV20-1,TRBJ1-6,TGCAGTGCTAGAGCGGGGGGATATAATTCACCCCTCCACTTT,CSARAGGYNSPLHF
-,-,TRBV7-2,TRBJ1-5,TGTGCCAGCAGCCTGCGAGTTAATCAGCCCCAGCATTTT,CASSLRVNQPQHF
TRBD2,-,TRBV28,TRBJ2-3,TGTGCCAGCACAAACGGAGCGGGAGGGCCGACAGATACGCAGTATTTT,CASTNGAGGPTDTQYF